These 22 T cell receptor beta chains originate from one sample sequenced in a study of shared clonotypes between healthy human individuals (dated by TCRdb to the early 2020s). Library prep was done by the immunoSEQ multiplex PCR assay. TCRdb limited this immuneACCESS table to in-frame rearrangements with V and J called. A share of clones is missing; checked studies link under half to unresolved V genes, and the rest is unexplained. This sample comprises 170,000 or so clones, about 66% of them detected only once. About 10% of the sample comes from the top ten. The source material was memory CD4+ T cells sorted from blood. According to the study, the label for this sample's cell subset or site signals: CD45RA-negative fraction. These receptors all stem from a young man in good health.

This clone was observed a few times. The chain recombines TRBV6-1 with TRBJ2-5, with D possibly TRBD2 on 7 matching bases. V was clipped by 4 bases and J by 5 bases, with 17 bases between them. The CDR3 contains 15 residues. Germline CDR1 reads MNHNS; CDR2 reads SASEGT. The CDR3 DNA reads as TGTGCCAGCAGTGGAAACCCAGGGGAGGGGGAGACCCAGTACTTC. It yields the protein CASSGNPGEGETQYF.

CDR3 sequence reads: CASSLALDTEAFF. The CDR3 nucleotides read TGTGCCAGCAGCTTAGCTTTGGACACTGAAGCTTTCTTT. The chain is built from TRBV7-6 and TRBJ1-1, with no clear D. Trimming stripped 0 bases from V and 3 bases from J, with 5 bases between. The length of the CDR3 is 13 residues. Per germline, CDR1 SGHVS and CDR2 FNYEAQ.

Many counts were recorded for this clone. The CDR3 DNA follows: TGTGCCAGCAGTTACCCTCCCGGGACTCTCTACGAGCAGTACTTC. Amino acid sequence: CASSYPPGTLYEQYF. V usage is TRBV6-6 and J usage is TRBJ2-7; TRBD2 is a possible D gene (6 bases). CDR3 size: 15 residues. The germline CDR1 and CDR2 sequences are MNHNY and SVGAGI (reference sequence). Trimming took off 2 bases at V and 3 bases at J, with 14 bases between the two ends.

The chain carries TRBV7-9 and TRBJ1-2; tentatively, D is TRBD1 (5 bases). This CDR3 spans 14 amino acids. Trimming cost V 0 bases and J 4 bases, with 9 bases left between them. The germline CDR1 and CDR2 sequences are SEHNR and FQNEAQ (reference sequence). In DNA, the CDR3 is TGTGCCAGCAGCTTAGCGGGGGTTAGCTATGGCTACACCTTC. Amino acids: CASSLAGVSYGYTF.

The J gene is TRBJ1-5, the V gene TRBV6-5; D unresolved. Germline lookup yields CDR1 MNHEY and CDR2 SVGAGI. The CDR3 is 15 residues long. V lost 7 bases and J 5 bases, leaving 18 bases between the germline ends. DNA of the CDR3: TGTGCCAGCATCGACACGGCCCGAAACTATCAGCCCCAGCATTTT. It specifies CASIDTARNYQPQHF.

This clone was counted between two and nine times. The V gene is TRBV28, the J gene TRBJ2-1; 11 bases match TRBD2. Germline CDR1 is MDHEN and CDR2 is SYDVKM. Germline trimming cut 10 bases from V and 2 bases from J; bases unmatched to any gene: 7. The CDR3 runs 15 residues. CDR3 region: CATDLAGGPYNEQFF. The DNA for the CDR3 is TGTGCCACCGATCTAGCGGGAGGTCCCTACAATGAGCAGTTCTTC. Full variable domain (rest looked up from reference TRBV28 and TRBJ2-1): DVKVTQSSRYLVKRTGEKVFLECVQDMDHENMFWYRQDPGLGLRLIYFSYDVKMKEKGDIPEGYSVSREKKERFSLILESASTNQTSMYLCATDLAGGPYNEQFFGPGTRLTVL.

The genes are TRBV11-2 and TRBJ2-3; 7 bases agree with TRBD2. With 2 bases clipped from V and 1 base from J, the junction kept 9 bases outside the gene matches. The CDR3 sequence is 17 residues long. Looked up from germline, CDR1 is SGHAT and CDR2 is FQNNGV. CDR3 region: CASSLRGLAGRTDTQYF. DNA of the CDR3: TGTGCCAGCAGCTTAAGGGGATTAGCGGGCCGCACAGATACGCAGTATTTT.

J is TRBJ2-3 and V is TRBV7-9, with 7 bases lining up with TRBD1. CDR3 size: 13 residues. Trimming took 4 bases from V and 4 from J; bases not matched to a gene: 2. CDR1 and CDR2 from the germline V gene are SEHNR and FQNEAQ (reference sequence). This CDR3 reads CASSSGTADTQYF. The CDR3 coding sequence is TGTGCCAGCAGCTCCGGGACAGCAGATACGCAGTATTTT.

This clone was found many times. Within the sample, other DNA sequences also encode this same CDR3. The chain carries TRBV5-1 and TRBJ2-2; TRBD1 might be the D (5 bases). Germline loops: CDR1 SGHRS, CDR2 YFSETQ. Trimming pared 5 bases from V and 3 bases from J, leaving 20 bases between. The CDR3 is 17 amino acids. CDR3 sequence (DNA): TGCGCCAGCAGTCCACAACCTGCTGGGGCGGACACCGGGGAGCTGTTTTTT. The encoded protein is CASSPQPAGADTGELFF. Full variable domain (outside the CDR3, taken from reference TRBV5-1 and TRBJ2-2): KAGVTQTPRYLIKTRGQQVTLSCSPISGHRSVSWYQQTPGQGLQFLFEYFSETQRNKGNFPGRFSGRQFSNSRSEMNVSTLELGDSALYLCASSPQPAGADTGELFFGEGSRLTVL.

The rearrangement links TRBV10-3 to TRBJ1-1; D is ambiguous. The CDR3 covers 15 residues. V shed 10 bases and J shed 6 bases, with 24 bases lying between them. Germline assignment: CDR1 ENHRY and CDR2 SYGVKD. CDR3 amino acids: CATLFPGNSLAEAFF. CDR3 in DNA: TGTGCCACCCTCTTTCCCGGGAACTCTCTAGCTGAAGCTTTCTTT.

The chain uses TRBV5-5 and TRBJ1-2, with TRBD1 matching over 11 bases. From germline, CDR1 is SGHKS and CDR2 YYEKEE (reference sequence). Trimming removed 4 bases from V and 13 bases from J; junction bases left unmatched: 12. The CDR3 is made up of 14 amino acids. CDR3 sequence (DNA): TGTGCCAGCAGCCTTGATTGGACAGGGGGCATCTCCACCTTC. Amino acid sequence: CASSLDWTGGISTF.

The V gene is TRBV5-1, the J gene TRBJ2-7; TRBD1 matches at 7 bases. Trimming cost V 0 bases and J 4 bases; bases outside gene matches: 4. Germline V gives CDR1 SGHRS, CDR2 YFSETQ. The CDR3 is made up of 14 amino acids. CDR3 in DNA: TGCGCCAGCAGCTTGGAGGGACAGATATACGAGCAGTACTTC. It translates to CASSLEGQIYEQYF.

A single count supports this clone. The chain uses TRBV12-5 and TRBJ2-2; 8 bases line up with TRBD2. The J segment lost 3 bases and the V segment lost 0 bases, leaving 15 bases of the junction unmatched. In germline, CDR1 is LGHNT, CDR2 FRNRAP. This CDR3 is 20 amino acids long. The CDR3 DNA reads TGTGCTAGTGGTTTGGTACGCCCCACTAACAGCGGGAGAGACACCGGGGAGCTGTTTTTT. It yields the protein CASGLVRPTNSGRDTGELFF.

The V gene is TRBV5-7, the J gene TRBJ2-7; 13 nucleotides agree with TRBD2. TRBV5-7 is an open reading frame, and its role is uncertain. V trimming: 4 bases; J trimming: 1 base; junction bases outside the gene matches: 8. CDR3 length: 17 amino acids. CDR3 nucleotide sequence: TGTGCCAGCAGCCTGGGACTAGCGGGACCTCGGTCCTACGAGCAGTACTTC. Translation: CASSLGLAGPRSYEQYF.

The J gene is TRBJ2-6, the V gene TRBV7-2; D may be TRBD2 (5 bases). The germline V and J ends were trimmed by 6 bases and 2 bases, with 11 bases remaining between them. The CDR3 has 15 residues. CDR1 is SGHTA and CDR2 is FQGNSA in the germline V gene. The CDR3 DNA is TGTGCCAGCAGGAGGGTAACAGCTGGGGCCAACGTCCTGACTTTC. Translating gives CASRRVTAGANVLTF. The full variable domain, with the rest looked up from reference TRBV7-2 and TRBJ2-6, is GAGVSQSPSNKVTEKGKDVELRCDPISGHTALYWYRQSLGQGLEFLIYFQGNSAPDKSGLPSDRFSAERTGGSVSTLTIQRTQQEDSAVYLCASRRVTAGANVLTFGAGSRLTVL.

The V and J genes are TRBV6-1 and TRBJ2-3; D is uncertain. The germline V gene encodes CDR1 MNHNS and CDR2 SASEGT. V lost 8 bases to trimming and J lost 0 bases, with 9 bases between them. The CDR3 is made up of 13 amino acids. CDR3 DNA: TGTGCCAGCCAGGTTCCTAGCACAGATACGCAGTATTTT. This gives the protein CASQVPSTDTQYF.

The V gene is TRBV19, the J gene TRBJ1-2; a possible D gene is TRBD1 (5 bases). Germline V CDR1 and CDR2: LNHDA, SQIVND (reference sequence). Trimming took 6 bases from V and 9 from J, leaving 17 bases between them. This CDR3 has 13 residues. The CDR3: CASSLTAVNRYTF. CDR3 sequence (DNA): TGTGCCAGTAGCCTGACAGCGGTGAATCGCTACACCTTC.

In its sample, this clone was seen a few times. V gene TRBV2 combines with J gene TRBJ2-1; D ambiguous. From germline, CDR1 is SNHLY and CDR2 FYNNEI. This CDR3 spans 12 amino acids. Trimming stripped 5 bases from V and 5 bases from J, with 7 bases between. CDR3 region: CASSRTDNEQFF. In DNA form, the CDR3 reads TGTGCCAGCAGTCGGACCGACAATGAGCAGTTCTTC.

The chain joins TRBV25-1 to TRBJ2-1; D is unclear. The CDR3 extends over 16 amino acids. The V end was cut by 4 bases, the J end by 12 bases, with 25 bases between. Looked up from germline, CDR1 is MGHDK and CDR2 is SYGVNS. CDR3 in amino acids: CASSGLTDNMNAAQFF. CDR3 DNA: TGTGCCAGCAGTGGCCTCACCGACAACATGAATGCTGCGCAGTTCTTC. The full variable domain, rest sourced from reference TRBV25-1 and TRBJ2-1, is EADIYQTPRYLVIGTGKKITLECSQTMGHDKMYWYQQDPGMELHLIHYSYGVNSTEKGDLSSESTVSRIRTEHFPLTLESARPSHTSQYLCASSGLTDNMNAAQFFGPGTRLTVL.

The rearrangement joins TRBV5-6 to TRBJ2-4; tentatively, D is TRBD1 or TRBD2 (5 bases each). Per germline, CDR1 SGHDT and CDR2 YYEEEE. The CDR3 totals 15 residues. Between the trimmed V and J ends, which lost 4 bases and 0 bases, there was a span of 11 bases. CDR3 sequence: CASSTLRGAKNIQYF. The CDR3 region has the DNA TGTGCCAGCAGCACCTTGAGGGGAGCCAAAAACATTCAGTACTTC.

The rearrangement links TRBV5-5 to TRBJ2-5; 7 bases line up with TRBD2. J gave up 5 bases and V 1 base, and 8 bases lay outside the gene matches. The CDR3 consists of 15 residues. Germline lookup yields CDR1 SGHKS and CDR2 YYEKEE (reference sequence). This chain's CDR3 is CASSLYRTRWETQYF. The CDR3 DNA reads TGTGCCAGCAGCTTGTACAGGACTAGATGGGAGACCCAGTACTTC. Full variable domain (missing parts from reference TRBV5-5 and TRBJ2-5): DAGVTQSPTHLIKTRGQQVTLRCSPISGHKSVSWYQQVLGQGPQFIFQYYEKEERGRGNFPDRFSARQFPNYSSELNVNALLLGDSALYLCASSLYRTRWETQYFGPGTRLLVL.

Turning to this clone: At one of its ends the junction is not consistent with the germline gene, which may arise from a read error. This sequence joins TRBV28 and TRBJ2-7, with 8 bases identical to TRBD1. Germline V gene data show CDR1 as MDHEN and CDR2 as SYDVKM. The CDR3 length is 15 residues. The CDR3 nucleotides are TGTGCCAGCAGTTTATGCGGACAGGGTTCCTGCGAGCAGTACTTC. It specifies CASSLCGQGSCEQYF.